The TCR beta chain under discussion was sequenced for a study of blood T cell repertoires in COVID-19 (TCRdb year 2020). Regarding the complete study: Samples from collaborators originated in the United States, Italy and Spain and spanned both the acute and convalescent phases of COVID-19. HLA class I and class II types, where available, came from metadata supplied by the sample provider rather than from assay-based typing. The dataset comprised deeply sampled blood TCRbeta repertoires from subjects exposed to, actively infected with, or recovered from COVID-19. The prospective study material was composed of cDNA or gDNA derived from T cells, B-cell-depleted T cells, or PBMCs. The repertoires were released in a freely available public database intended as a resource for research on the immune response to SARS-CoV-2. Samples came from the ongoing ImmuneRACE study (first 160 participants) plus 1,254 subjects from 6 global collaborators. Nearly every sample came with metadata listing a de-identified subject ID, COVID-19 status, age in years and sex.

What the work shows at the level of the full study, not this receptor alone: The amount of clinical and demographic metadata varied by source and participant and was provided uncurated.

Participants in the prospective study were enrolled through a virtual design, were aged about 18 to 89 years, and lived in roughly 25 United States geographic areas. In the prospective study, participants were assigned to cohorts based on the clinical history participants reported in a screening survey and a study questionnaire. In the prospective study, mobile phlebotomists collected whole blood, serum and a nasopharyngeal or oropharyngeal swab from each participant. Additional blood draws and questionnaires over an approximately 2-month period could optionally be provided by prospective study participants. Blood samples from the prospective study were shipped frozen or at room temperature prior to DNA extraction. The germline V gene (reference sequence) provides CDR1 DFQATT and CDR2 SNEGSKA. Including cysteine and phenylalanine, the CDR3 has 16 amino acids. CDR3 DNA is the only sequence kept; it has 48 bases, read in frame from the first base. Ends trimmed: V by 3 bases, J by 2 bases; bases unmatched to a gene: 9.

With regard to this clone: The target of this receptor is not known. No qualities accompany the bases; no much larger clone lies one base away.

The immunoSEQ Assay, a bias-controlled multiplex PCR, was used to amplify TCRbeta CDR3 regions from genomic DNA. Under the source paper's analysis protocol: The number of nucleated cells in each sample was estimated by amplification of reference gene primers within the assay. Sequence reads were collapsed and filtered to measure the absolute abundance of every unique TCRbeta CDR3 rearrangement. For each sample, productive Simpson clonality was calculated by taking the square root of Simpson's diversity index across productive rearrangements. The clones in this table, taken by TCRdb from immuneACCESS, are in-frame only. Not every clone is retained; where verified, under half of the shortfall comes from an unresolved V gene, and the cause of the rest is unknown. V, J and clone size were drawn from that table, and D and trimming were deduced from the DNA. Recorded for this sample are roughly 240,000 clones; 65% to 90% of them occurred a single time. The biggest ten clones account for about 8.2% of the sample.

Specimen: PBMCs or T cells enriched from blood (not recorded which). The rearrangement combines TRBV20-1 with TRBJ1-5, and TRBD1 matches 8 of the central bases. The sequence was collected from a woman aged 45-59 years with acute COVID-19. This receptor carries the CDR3 CSASGQGRMGNQPQHF. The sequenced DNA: TGCAGTGCTAGTGGACAGGGACGAATGGGCAATCAGCCCCAGCATTTT.